Listed below are T cell receptor beta chains from one sample, sequenced in a study of cytomegalovirus exposure and HLA in healthy donors. This table comes from immunoSEQ multiplex PCR, and its TCRdb copy is limited to in-frame clones, with some not included. In the table there are 59,000 or so clones, around 86% of which are singletons. The sequenced material came from PBMCs. The receptors originated from a female donor in good health and CMV-seronegative. The CDR3 runs from the conserved cysteine through the conserved F or W. D genes are given only for firm matches. Clone sizes are given selectively: once, few, many, or a class where the clone is expanded.

V: TRBV9; J: TRBJ2-7; size: once; D: TRBD2; DNA: TGTGCCAGCAGCGTAGGGGGAGGGGTTACCTACGAGCAGTACTTC; CDR3: CASSVGGGVTYEQYF
V: TRBV5-6; J: TRBJ2-4; size: few; D: NA; DNA: TGTGCCAGCAGCATCGGGGAGACCGGGAACATTCAGTACTTC; CDR3: CASSIGETGNIQYF
V: TRBV5-1; J: TRBJ2-7; size: NA; D: TRBD2; DNA: TGCGCCAGCAGCGTCGGGACTAGCGGGGTTTACGAGCAGTACTTC; CDR3: CASSVGTSGVYEQYF
V: TRBV6-5; J: TRBJ1-1; size: NA; D: NA; DNA: TGTGCCAGCAGTCGCGCCGGGGCTGAAGCTTTCTTT; CDR3: CASSRAGAEAFF
V: TRBV28; J: TRBJ1-6; size: NA; D: TRBD1; DNA: TGTGCCAGCAGTTCGGAACAGGGGTCGAGAAATTCACCCCTCCACTTT; CDR3: CASSSEQGSRNSPLHF
V: TRBV30; J: TRBJ1-6; size: NA; D: TRBD1; DNA: TGTGCCTGGAAAGGACAGGGGGGGAAGAATTCACCCCTCCACTTT; CDR3: CAWKGQGGKNSPLHF
V: TRBV7-2; J: TRBJ2-1; size: NA; D: NA; DNA: TGTGCCAGCAGCCTCGACTACTCCTACAATGAGCAGTTCTTC; CDR3: CASSLDYSYNEQFF
V: TRBV7-9; J: TRBJ2-7; size: NA; D: NA; DNA: TGTGCCAGCAGCTCTGGAGGGGTCGAGCAGTACTTC; CDR3: CASSSGGVEQYF
V: TRBV25-1; J: TRBJ1-2; size: NA; D: NA; DNA: TGTGCCAGCAGTGAATCCCCAGGGTGGATAGGTAGCTATGGCTACACCTTC; CDR3: CASSESPGWIGSYGYTF
V: TRBV5-1; J: TRBJ2-3; size: once; D: NA; DNA: TGCGCCAGCAGCTTGGCCGGGGGACTTCAGGGAGATACGCAGTATTTT; CDR3: CASSLAGGLQGDTQYF
V: TRBV30; J: TRBJ2-1; size: few; D: TRBD2; DNA: TGTGCCTGGAGTGGGGCGGGAGGTGAGCAGTTCTTC; CDR3: CAWSGAGGEQFF
V: TRBV28; J: TRBJ1-1; size: NA; D: NA; DNA: TGTGCCAGCAGACCCGGACAGAGGAACACTGAAGCTTTCTTT; CDR3: CASRPGQRNTEAFF
V: TRBV14; J: TRBJ1-2; size: NA; D: NA; DNA: TGTGCCAGCAGCCCTCTGTGGAGCAATGGCTACACCTTC; CDR3: CASSPLWSNGYTF
V: TRBV7-2; J: TRBJ2-7; size: NA; D: TRBD2; DNA: TGTGCCAGCGGTCTAGCGGGAGTCTCCTACGAGCAGTACTTC; CDR3: CASGLAGVSYEQYF
V: TRBV28; J: TRBJ2-3; size: NA; D: NA; DNA: TGTGCCAGCAGTTCCCCCGGGTCACTCTGGGATACGCAGTATTTT; CDR3: CASSSPGSLWDTQYF
V: TRBV30; J: TRBJ1-3; size: NA; D: NA; DNA: TGTGCCTGGAATCGAAGGACACGCGACACCATATATTTT; CDR3: CAWNRRTRDTIYF
V: TRBV28; J: TRBJ2-2; size: NA; D: TRBD1; DNA: TGTGCCAGCAGTGGCACAGGGGCCGGGGAGCTGTTTTTT; CDR3: CASSGTGAGELFF
V: TRBV7-9; J: TRBJ2-1; size: NA; D: NA; DNA: TGTGCCAGCAGCTTGCGGGACCTTTTCGCGGGGCAGTTCTTC; CDR3: CASSLRDLFAGQFF
V: TRBV6-1; J: TRBJ2-7; size: NA; D: TRBD1; DNA: TGTGCCAGCAGGCCGGAGGACAGGGCCTCCTACGAGCAGTACTTC; CDR3: CASRPEDRASYEQYF
V: TRBV7-3; J: TRBJ2-7; size: NA; D: NA; DNA: TGTGCCAGCATCCCGGGTTTTGAGCGGGACGAGCAGTACTTC; CDR3: CASIPGFERDEQYF
V: TRBV25-1; J: TRBJ2-2; size: NA; D: NA; DNA: TGTGCCAGCAATCCCGGGGAGGGGGAAAACGCCGGGGAGCTGTTTTTT; CDR3: CASNPGEGENAGELFF
V: TRBV28; J: TRBJ2-5; size: NA; D: NA; DNA: TGTGCCAGCAGTTTTGGCAGGGCGTTTGAGACCCAGTACTTC; CDR3: CASSFGRAFETQYF
V: TRBV27; J: TRBJ2-1; size: NA; D: TRBD2; DNA: TGTGCCAGCAGTTTAGAAGCGGGAGTCTCCTACAATGAGCAGTTCTTC; CDR3: CASSLEAGVSYNEQFF
V: TRBV2; J: TRBJ1-5; size: NA; D: TRBD1; DNA: TGTGCCAGCAATTTTAGGGGGCCCGGGCCCCAGCATTTT; CDR3: CASNFRGPGPQHF
V: TRBV5-4; J: TRBJ2-7; size: NA; D: TRBD2; DNA: TGTGCCAGCAGCTTGGGGGTAGCGGGGGGGGCCTACGAGCAGTACTTC; CDR3: CASSLGVAGGAYEQYF
V: TRBV25-1; J: TRBJ2-1; size: NA; D: NA; DNA: TGTGCCAGCAGTGAACTAGGACAGCTAGGGATAAATGAGCAGTTCTTC; CDR3: CASSELGQLGINEQFF
V: TRBV15; J: TRBJ2-5; size: NA; D: TRBD1; DNA: TGTGCCACCAGCAGAGATACAGGGGGAGAGACCCAGTACTTC; CDR3: CATSRDTGGETQYF
V: TRBV6-5; J: TRBJ2-7; size: NA; D: TRBD1; DNA: TGTGCCAGCAGTTACTCCCGGACAGGGGCCCACGAGCAGTACTTC; CDR3: CASSYSRTGAHEQYF
V: TRBV19; J: TRBJ2-7; size: NA; D: TRBD1; DNA: TGTGCCAGTAGGATAGGGGCAGGGGGCTCCTACGAGCAGTACTTC; CDR3: CASRIGAGGSYEQYF
V: TRBV28; J: TRBJ2-3; size: NA; D: NA; DNA: TGTGCCAGCACCTTGGGGCAAAACACAGATACGCAGTATTTT; CDR3: CASTLGQNTDTQYF
V: TRBV7-9; J: TRBJ1-1; size: NA; D: TRBD1; DNA: TGTGCCAGCAGCCAGGGGCCGGGACAGATGAACACTGAAGCTTTCTTT; CDR3: CASSQGPGQMNTEAFF
V: TRBV9; J: TRBJ2-1; size: NA; D: NA; DNA: TGTGCCAGCAGCGTCACTAGCTTTCCCTCACGGGGCAATGAGCAGTTCTTC; CDR3: CASSVTSFPSRGNEQFF
V: TRBV19; J: TRBJ1-2; size: NA; D: NA; DNA: TGTGCCAGTAGTATAGTACATTCGTCTAACTATGGCTACACCTTC; CDR3: CASSIVHSSNYGYTF
V: TRBV7-2; J: TRBJ1-5; size: once; D: TRBD1; DNA: TGTGCCAGCAGCCCTCAACAGGGGAGCAATCAGCCCCAGCATTTT; CDR3: CASSPQQGSNQPQHF
V: TRBV6-5; J: TRBJ1-2; size: NA; D: NA; DNA: TGTGCCAGCAGTCGCAGCGCTACCCCTAACTATGGCTACACCTTC; CDR3: CASSRSATPNYGYTF
V: TRBV5-1; J: TRBJ1-2; size: NA; D: NA; DNA: TGCGCCAGCAGCTTGGACGACAGAGATGGCTACACCTTC; CDR3: CASSLDDRDGYTF
V: TRBV15; J: TRBJ2-1; size: once; D: NA; DNA: TGTGCCACCAGCAGAGCTGGACAGTACAATGAGCAGTTCTTC; CDR3: CATSRAGQYNEQFF
V: TRBV2; J: TRBJ1-1; size: few; D: TRBD1; DNA: TGTGCCAGCAGTGATCCCGGACAGGGTGGGAGCACTGAAGCTTTCTTT; CDR3: CASSDPGQGGSTEAFF
V: TRBV7-2; J: TRBJ1-1; size: NA; D: TRBD1; DNA: TGTGCCAGCAGCTTAACCTTGGACAGGGGGCGCGGCACTGAAGCTTTCTTT; CDR3: CASSLTLDRGRGTEAFF